Listed here is a single T cell receptor beta chain. These data are taken from a study of blood T cell repertoires in COVID-19. Background on the study: PBMCs, B-cell-depleted T cells, or T cells were the source of the cDNA or gDNA that made up the material.

Authors' data handling: Amplifying reference gene primers gave estimates of nucleated cell counts. This table comes from immunoSEQ multiplex PCR, and its TCRdb copy is limited to in-frame clones, with some not included. The V and J calls and clone size were taken over from that table, and D and trimming were inferred from the DNA. The data contain about 130,000 clones, 65% to 90% of them singletons. The CDR3 contains 12 residues. The V end was cut by 6 bases, the J end by 6 bases, with 8 bases between. In germline, CDR1 is LNHDA, CDR2 SQIVND (reference sequence). This receptor was identified in a woman aged 80 or over with acute or convalescent COVID-19. The V and J genes are TRBV19 and TRBJ2-2; no reliable D call. The sequenced material came from peripheral blood. The DNA for the CDR3 is TGTGCCAGTAGCGCGTGGTCCGGGGAGCTGTTTTTT. Translation gives CASSAWSGELFF.